Listed here is a single T cell receptor (beta chain). This sample is drawn from a study of cytomegalovirus exposure and HLA in healthy donors. Sequenced by immunoSEQ multiplex PCR; TCRdb stores in-frame clones only, minus some. The sample carries some 130,000 clones, 70% to 85% recorded once. Sequenced input: PBMCs. The receptor was derived from a man younger than 40 in good health and CMV-seropositive.

The CDR3 sequence is CASSRKPARITDTQYF. The CDR3 nucleotides read TGTGCCAGCAGCCGAAAACCCGCGCGGATCACAGATACGCAGTATTTT. V usage is TRBV14 and J usage is TRBJ2-3; D gene uncertain. The CDR3 length is 16 residues. CDR1 is SGHDN and CDR2 is FVKESK in the germline V gene. The germline V and J ends were trimmed by 4 bases and 2 bases, with 16 bases remaining between them. Based on the CDR3 plus reference TRBV14 and TRBJ2-3, the full variable domain is EAGVTQFPSHSVIEKGQTVTLRCDPISGHDNLYWYRRVMGKEIKFLLHFVKESKQDESGMPNNRFLAERTGGTYSTLKVQPAELEDSGVYFCASSRKPARITDTQYFGPGTRLTVL.